One sample yielded the 3 T cell receptor beta chains listed below, sequenced in a study of identical twins. Each CDR3 protein gets one entry after TCRdb re-called the 5' RACE reads with MiXCR. This table has 200,000 to 250,000 distinct CDR3 sequences, roughly 13% appearing once. The same sample was also used in a study of yellow fever vaccine responses in identical twins.

Material: memory (CD45RO+) T cells sorted from blood. These receptors came from a woman aged 18-35 years in good health.

This clonotype showed up just a few times. The chain has TRBV18 and TRBJ2-4; TRBD2 agrees at 7 bases. The CDR3 spans 17 residues. Germline V gene data show CDR1 as KGHSH and CDR2 as LQKENI. J lost 0 bases, V lost 2 bases, and 7 bases had no gene match. CDR3 in DNA: TGTGCCAGCTCACCAGAACGCAGGGAGGGAGCCAAAAACATTCAGTACTTC. Residues: CASSPERREGAKNIQYF.

This clonotype came up many times. V gene TRBV21-1 combines with J gene TRBJ2-7; TRBD1, the table's D call, lacks a check against the DNA. TRBV21-1 is a pseudogene. The CDR3 has 21 amino acids. Here the CDR3 reads CASSSKPSVVGGTLSSYEQYF. CDR3 sequence (DNA): TGTGCCAGCAGCTCAAAGCCCTCAGTCGTGGGGGGCACGCTTAGCTCCTACGAGCAGTACTTC.

This clonotype was observed many times. The chain has TRBV6-1 and TRBJ1-5; D unclear. In germline, CDR1 is MNHNS, CDR2 SASEGT. Trimming pared 6 bases from V and 2 bases from J, leaving 17 bases between. The CDR3 runs to 16 residues. CDR3 loop: CASSQQITPGNQPQHF. CDR3 sequence (DNA): TGTGCCAGCAGCCAGCAAATTACGCCTGGCAATCAGCCCCAGCATTTT.